The clone carrying this T cell receptor beta chain has more than one count but fewer than ten. Alongside a J-beta primer mix, a sample-barcoded 5' primer served in a second PCR lasting roughly 6 to 11 cycles. The authors tagged each cDNA molecule using a template-switch adaptor with 12 random nucleotides. TCRdb used MiXCR to reprocess the 5' RACE reads, holding one entry per CDR3 protein. The table lists 800,000 or so distinct CDR3 sequences, approximately 25% of them singletons. The germline V gene encodes CDR1 DFQATT and CDR2 SNEGSKA (reference sequence). This CDR3 comprises 14 residues. The data derive from a study of blood T cells in healthy people across ages. These data were also reused for a study on T cells of mothers and their children.

The chain is built from TRBV20-1 and TRBJ2-5, with D uncertain. Near its end, the DNA agrees better with TRBJ2-1, so the J call may be wrong. Sequencing was done on a sample of blood. This TCR came from a boy younger than 18 in good health. CDR3 DNA: TGCAGTGCTAGTATTATCGGAGTATACAATGAGCAGTTCTTC. Translated: CSASIIGVYNEQFF.